The subject of this entry is one TCR beta chain. This CDR3 contains 17 residues. The germline V gene has CDR1 LNHDA and CDR2 SQIVND (reference sequence). The V and J ends lost 3 bases and 3 bases, in that order; junction bases with no gene match: 12. Profiled with immunoSEQ multiplex PCR; TCRdb holds only in-frame clones, not every one. The table has some 53,000 clones, roughly 91% seen once. This sample was included in a study of blood T cell repertoires in COVID-19. On the study more broadly: Samples representing acute and convalescent COVID-19 were sourced from the United States, Italy and Spain.

Sequencing was done on a sample of peripheral blood. The TCR comes from a human donor in a cohort sampled during active COVID-19. The chain couples TRBV19 to TRBJ2-7; 9 bases fit TRBD2. CDR3: CASSISGGLAGSYEQYF. The CDR3 DNA reads TGTGCCAGTAGTATTTCCGGGGGCCTAGCGGGAAGCTACGAGCAGTACTTC.